These 3 T cell receptor beta chains came from one sample sequenced in a study of shared clonotypes between healthy human individuals (dated by TCRdb to between 2020 and 2021). Libraries came from the immunoSEQ multiplex PCR assay. TCRdb carries this immuneACCESS record with in-frame sequences only. Its versions omit some clonotypes, under half of them owing to an unresolved V gene in the studies checked, with the rest unexplained. This sample has approximately 320,000 clones in its table, and around 87% of those were observed once. The ten top clones hold about 17% of the sample. What was sequenced was memory CD8+ T cells sorted from blood. The cell subset or site label corresponds to: CD45RO+ cells pooled with CCR7-negative TemRA cells. The origin of the receptors is a man between 18 and 35 years old in good health.

The rearrangement links TRBV13 to TRBJ1-1; D remains ambiguous. The CDR3 runs 14 residues. CDR1 and CDR2 (germline): PRHDT, FYEKMQ (reference sequence). The V gene lost 5 bases and the J gene lost 4 bases, with 14 bases spanning the gap. The CDR3 nucleotides are TGTGCCAGCAGCACCAGAGGGCCGGGCACTGAAGCTTTCTTT. This sequence encodes CASSTRGPGTEAFF.

The sample holds a few counts of this clone. The V and J genes are TRBV5-6 and TRBJ1-1; D call uncertain. V lost 5 bases and J 0 bases, leaving 17 bases between the germline ends. CDR3 length equals 16 residues. Germline CDR1 reads SGHDT; CDR2 reads YYEEEE. Here the CDR3 reads CASSSDEDPMNTEAFF. CDR3 in DNA: TGTGCCAGCAGTTCCGACGAAGACCCTATGAACACTGAAGCTTTCTTT.

V gene TRBV6-1 combines with J gene TRBJ2-2; TRBD1 aligns across 9 bases. The CDR3 is 15 residues long. J was trimmed by 4 bases and V by 0 bases; bases with no gene match: 0. Germline V gives CDR1 MNHNS, CDR2 SASEGT. Here the CDR3 reads CASSEATGGTGELFF. CDR3 nucleotide sequence: TGTGCCAGCAGTGAAGCGACAGGGGGCACCGGGGAGCTGTTTTTT.